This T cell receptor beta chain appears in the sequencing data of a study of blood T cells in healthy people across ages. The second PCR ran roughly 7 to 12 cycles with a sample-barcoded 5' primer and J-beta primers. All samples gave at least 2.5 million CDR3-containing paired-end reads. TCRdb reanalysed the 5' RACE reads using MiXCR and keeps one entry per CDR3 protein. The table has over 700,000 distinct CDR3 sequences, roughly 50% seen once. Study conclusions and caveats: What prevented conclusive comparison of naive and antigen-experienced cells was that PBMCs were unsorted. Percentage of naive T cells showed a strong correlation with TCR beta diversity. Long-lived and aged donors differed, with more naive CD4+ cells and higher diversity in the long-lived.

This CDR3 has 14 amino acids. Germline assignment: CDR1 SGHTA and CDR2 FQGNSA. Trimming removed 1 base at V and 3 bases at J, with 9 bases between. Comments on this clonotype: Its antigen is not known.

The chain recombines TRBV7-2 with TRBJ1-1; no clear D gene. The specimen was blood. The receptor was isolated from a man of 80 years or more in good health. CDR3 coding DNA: TGTGCCAGCAGCTTAGGGGGTTGGGACACTGAAGCTTTCTTT. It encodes CASSLGGWDTEAFF.